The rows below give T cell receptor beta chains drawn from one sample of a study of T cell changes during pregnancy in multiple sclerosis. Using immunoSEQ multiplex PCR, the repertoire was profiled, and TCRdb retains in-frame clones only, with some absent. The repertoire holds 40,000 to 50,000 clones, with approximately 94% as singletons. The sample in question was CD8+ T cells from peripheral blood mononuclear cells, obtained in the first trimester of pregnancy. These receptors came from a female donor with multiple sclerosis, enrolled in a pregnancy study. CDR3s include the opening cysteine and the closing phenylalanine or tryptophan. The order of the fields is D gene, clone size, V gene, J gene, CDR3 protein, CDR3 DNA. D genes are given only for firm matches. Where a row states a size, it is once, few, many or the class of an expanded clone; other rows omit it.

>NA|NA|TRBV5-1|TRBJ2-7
CASSYGSSYEQYF
TGCGCCAGCAGCTACGGGAGCTCCTACGAGCAGTACTTC
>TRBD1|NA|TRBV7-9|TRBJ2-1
CASSSGQGEQFF
TGTGCCAGCAGCTCGGGACAGGGCGAGCAGTTCTTC
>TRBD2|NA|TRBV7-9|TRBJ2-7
CASSGDSGRARNEQYF
TGTGCCAGCAGCGGGGATAGCGGGAGGGCCAGAAACGAGCAGTACTTC
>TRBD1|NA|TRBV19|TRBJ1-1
CASSIPQGVAAAFF
TGTGCCAGTAGTATTCCACAGGGGGTGGCTGCAGCTTTCTTT
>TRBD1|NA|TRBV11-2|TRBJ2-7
CASSLGQGTAYEQYF
TGTGCCAGCAGCTTAGGTCAGGGGACAGCCTACGAGCAGTACTTC
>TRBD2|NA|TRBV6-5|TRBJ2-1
CASSYSGGRDNEQFF
TGTGCCAGCAGTTACTCTGGCGGGAGGGACAATGAGCAGTTCTTC
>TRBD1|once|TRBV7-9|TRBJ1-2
CASSLAGTDYGYTF
TGTGCCAGCAGCTTAGCCGGGACAGACTATGGCTACACCTTC
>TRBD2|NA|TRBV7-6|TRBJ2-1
CASSALGGGYNEQFF
TGTGCCAGCAGCGCTTTAGGCGGGGGCTACAATGAGCAGTTCTTC
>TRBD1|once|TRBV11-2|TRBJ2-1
CASRWAGGPNNEQFF
TGTGCCAGCAGGTGGGCAGGGGGTCCCAACAATGAGCAGTTCTTC
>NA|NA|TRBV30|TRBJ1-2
CAWDGLEDYGYTF
TGTGCCTGGGACGGACTTGAGGACTATGGCTACACCTTC
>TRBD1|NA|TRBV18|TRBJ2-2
CASSPQTGIGELFF
TGTGCCAGCTCACCACAGACAGGGATCGGGGAGCTGTTTTTT
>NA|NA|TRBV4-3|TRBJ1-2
CASSQDTVSYGYTF
TGCGCCAGCAGCCAAGATACGGTATCCTATGGCTACACCTTC
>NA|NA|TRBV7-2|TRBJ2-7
CASSLDGFFGSYEQYF
TGTGCCAGCAGCTTAGACGGGTTTTTCGGTTCCTACGAGCAGTACTTC
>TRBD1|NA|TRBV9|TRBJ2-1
CASDGQGHSSYNEQFF
TGTGCCAGCGACGGACAGGGCCACAGCTCCTACAATGAGCAGTTCTTC
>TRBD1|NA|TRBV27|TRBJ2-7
CASSSGQGPYEQYF
TGTGCCAGCAGTTCGGGACAGGGACCCTACGAGCAGTACTTC
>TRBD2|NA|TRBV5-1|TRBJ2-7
CASSIAGDHEQYF
TGCGCCAGCAGTATAGCGGGAGACCACGAGCAGTACTTC
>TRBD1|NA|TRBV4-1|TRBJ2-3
CASSQEQGALTDTQYF
TGCGCCAGCAGCCAAGAACAGGGGGCGCTAACAGATACGCAGTATTTT
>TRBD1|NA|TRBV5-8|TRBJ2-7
CASSSLVLTGTGTYEQYF
TGTGCCAGCAGCTCGCTCGTACTCACCGGGACAGGGACATACGAGCAGTACTTC
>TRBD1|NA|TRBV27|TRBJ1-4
CASSSQGGGEKLFF
TGTGCCAGCAGTTCACAGGGGGGAGGAGAAAAACTGTTTTTT
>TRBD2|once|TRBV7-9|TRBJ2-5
CASSLMTSGREETQYF
TGTGCCAGCAGCTTGATGACTAGCGGGAGGGAAGAGACCCAGTACTTC
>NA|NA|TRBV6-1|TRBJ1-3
CASSEAYSSGNTIYF
TGTGCCAGCAGTGAAGCGTACAGCTCTGGAAACACCATATATTTT
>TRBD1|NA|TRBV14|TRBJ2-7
CASSPRDRSSYEQYF
TGTGCCAGCAGCCCCCGGGACAGATCCTCCTACGAGCAGTACTTC
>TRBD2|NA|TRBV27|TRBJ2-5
CASSLGGVEETQYF
TGTGCCAGCAGTCTTGGGGGGGTGGAAGAGACCCAGTACTTC
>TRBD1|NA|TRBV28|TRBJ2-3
CASSILGTATDTQYF
TGTGCCAGCAGTATACTAGGGACAGCCACAGATACGCAGTATTTT
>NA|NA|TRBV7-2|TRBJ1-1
CASSLARGGNTEAFF
TGTGCCAGCAGCTTAGCCAGAGGGGGAAACACTGAAGCTTTCTTT
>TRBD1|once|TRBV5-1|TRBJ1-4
CASSLGGTGEGANEKLFF
TGCGCCAGCAGCTTGGGGGGGACAGGAGAAGGGGCTAATGAAAAACTGTTTTTT
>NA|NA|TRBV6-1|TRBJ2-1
CASTTGGHEQFF
TGTGCCAGCACGACCGGGGGGCATGAGCAGTTCTTC
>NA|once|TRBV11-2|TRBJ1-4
CASSLGGSNEKLFF
TGTGCCAGCAGCTTAGGAGGGTCTAATGAAAAACTGTTTTTT
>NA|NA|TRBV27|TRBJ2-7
CASSLGGGVEQYF
TGTGCCAGCAGTTTGGGAGGGGGGGTCGAGCAGTACTTC
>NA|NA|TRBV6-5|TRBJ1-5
CASSTWALNQPQHF
TGTGCCAGCAGCACGTGGGCCCTCAATCAGCCCCAGCATTTT
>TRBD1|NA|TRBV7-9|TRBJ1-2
CASSLGGTGIYGYTF
TGTGCCAGCAGCTTAGGGGGGACAGGGATCTATGGCTACACCTTC
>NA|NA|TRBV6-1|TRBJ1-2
CASSEAEGAYGYTF
TGTGCCAGCAGTGAAGCGGAGGGTGCCTATGGCTACACCTTC
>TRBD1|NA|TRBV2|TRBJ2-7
CASRGTVPYEQYF
TGTGCCAGCAGGGGGACAGTCCCCTACGAGCAGTACTTC
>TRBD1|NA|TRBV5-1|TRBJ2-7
CASSLGTGGLQYF
TGCGCCAGCAGCTTGGGGACAGGGGGTTTGCAGTACTTC
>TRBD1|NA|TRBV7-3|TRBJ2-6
CASSEQGAGPGANVLTF
TGTGCCAGCAGCGAGCAGGGGGCTGGGCCTGGGGCCAACGTCCTGACTTTC
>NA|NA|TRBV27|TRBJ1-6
CASSLGPPSPLHF
TGTGCCAGCAGTTTGGGGCCGCCTTCACCCCTCCACTTT
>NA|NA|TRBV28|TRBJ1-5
CASSLVLMVAGFALDSNQPQHF
TGTGCCAGCAGTTTAGTTTTGATGGTGGCAGGGTTTGCTCTGGATAGCAATCAGCCCCAGCATTTT
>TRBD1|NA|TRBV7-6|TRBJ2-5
CASSLGTGVQETQYF
TGTGCCAGCAGCTTAGGGACAGGGGTACAAGAGACCCAGTACTTC
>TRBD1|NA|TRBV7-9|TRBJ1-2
CASSLGQGAGASNYGYTF
TGTGCCAGCAGCTTAGGACAGGGGGCGGGGGCCTCTAACTATGGCTACACCTTC
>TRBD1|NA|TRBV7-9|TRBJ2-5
CASSPSDRDQETQYF
TGTGCCAGCAGCCCGTCGGACAGGGACCAAGAGACCCAGTACTTC
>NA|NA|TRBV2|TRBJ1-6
CASTPEGLDNSYNSPLHF
TGTGCCAGCACCCCCGAGGGCCTAGACAACTCCTATAATTCACCCCTCCACTTT
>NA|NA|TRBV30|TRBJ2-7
CAWSKGAGGFEQYF
TGTGCCTGGAGTAAGGGGGCGGGAGGTTTCGAGCAGTACTTC
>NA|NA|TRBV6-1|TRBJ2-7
CAIQSGEGVSQQYF
TGTGCCATCCAAAGTGGGGAGGGGGTTTCTCAGCAGTACTTC